Reported below is one T cell receptor (beta chain). The antigen is undetermined. The CDR3 sequence is 16 residues long. Trimming removed 3 bases from V and 0 bases from J; junction bases left unmatched: 2. In germline, CDR1 is MNHEY, CDR2 SMNVEV (reference sequence). The protocol was immunoSEQ multiplex PCR, while the TCRdb copy is restricted to in-frame clones and leaves out a portion. The data show under 70,000 clones, 75% to 85% seen once. This sample is part of a study of a mutant IDH1 vaccine in newly diagnosed glioma. Study as a whole: Across weeks 1, 3, 5, 7, 11, 15, 19 and 23, patients received a vaccination each time, eight in all. Radiotherapy, temozolomide, or both had been given previously, and both were given to most.

Stated time point: week 5, during vaccination. In every dose of vaccine, 300 ug of mutant IDH1 20-mer peptide was given alongside topical imiquimod. Findings of the study overall: Patients showed vaccine-induced immune responses at a rate of roughly 93%.

The starting material was PBMCs, obtained from a glioma patient whose treatment included an IDH1 peptide vaccine. The chain couples TRBV27 to TRBJ2-6; 7 nucleotides align to TRBD2. The sequence was obtained from a young man with glioma. The CDR3 region has the DNA TGTGCCAGCAGTTTGTCGGGGGGCTCTGGGGCCAACGTCCTGACTTTC. This encodes CASSLSGGSGANVLTF.